What follows are 25 T cell receptor beta chains derived from one specimen sequenced in a study of early T cells in non-severe SARS-CoV-2 infection. TCRdb used MiXCR to reprocess the 5' RACE reads, holding one entry per CDR3 protein. This table holds tens of thousands of distinct CDR3 sequences, 8% to 11% found once. Source material: whole blood. These receptors all come from an adult who was a healthcare worker with PCR-confirmed SARS-CoV-2 infection or an uninfected control (not recorded which).

This clonotype was seen at least ten times. The rearrangement links TRBV11-2 to TRBJ2-3; D remains ambiguous. Germline CDR1 SGHAT, CDR2 FQNNGV. V lost 1 base and J lost 0, with 11 bases in between. This CDR3 is built from 16 residues. The CDR3: CASSLGGNPSTDTQYF. CDR3 in DNA: TGTGCCAGCAGCTTAGGCGGTAATCCTAGCACAGATACGCAGTATTTT.

This clonotype was found many times. The V call is TRBV5-6, the J call TRBJ1-2, with 10 bases that match TRBD1. In germline, CDR1 is SGHDT, CDR2 YYEEEE. V trimming: 3 bases; J trimming: 7 bases; junction bases outside the gene matches: 6. This CDR3 spans 14 amino acids. The CDR3 reads CASSSRDRGPGYTF. Here the CDR3 DNA reads TGTGCCAGCAGCTCCCGGGACAGGGGACCTGGCTACACCTTC.

This clonotype was seen repeatedly, ten times or more. The genes are TRBV6-6 and TRBJ1-5; 8 bases fit TRBD1. V dropped 6 bases and J dropped 4; count of bases not matched to a gene: 5. This CDR3 is 14 amino acids long. Germline lookup yields CDR1 MNHNY and CDR2 SVGAGI (reference sequence). The DNA for the CDR3 is TGTGCCAGCAGCGGACAGGGCGAGAATCAGCCCCAGCATTTT. Its protein product is CASSGQGENQPQHF.

This clonotype was counted many times. As DNA, the CDR3 is TGTGCCAGCAGTTTCGGGGATGGCTACGAGCAGTACTTC. It codes for CASSFGDGYEQYF. The chain couples TRBV12-3 or TRBV12-4 to TRBJ2-7; tentatively, D is TRBD2 (5 bases). The CDR3 is made up of 13 amino acids. V dropped 3 bases and J dropped 3 bases, with 9 bases sitting between them.

The chain has TRBV19 and TRBJ1-5, with 10 bases lining up with TRBD1. The CDR3 consists of 15 residues. V dropped 6 bases and J dropped 6; count of bases not matched to a gene: 8. Per germline, CDR1 LNHDA and CDR2 SQIVND (reference sequence). Written as DNA, the CDR3 is TGTGCCAGTAGGCCGACAGGGGGCGCCGGTCAGCCCCAGCATTTT. Amino acid sequence: CASRPTGGAGQPQHF.

CDR3 nucleotides: TGTGCCAGCAGCTTAACGCCAGTTGTAGGTTACAATGAGCAGTTCTTC. This gives the protein CASSLTPVVGYNEQFF. V is TRBV7-3 and J is TRBJ2-1, with D unresolved. There are 16 residues in the CDR3. Trimming left V 0 bases short and J 4 bases short, with 13 bases between. Germline lookup yields CDR1 SGHTA and CDR2 FQGTGA.

This clonotype has a count of ten or more. The rearrangement links TRBV6-2 or TRBV6-3 to TRBJ1-2; D uncertain. Germline V gives CDR1 MNHEY, CDR2 SVGEGT. Trimming cost V 4 bases and J 1 base, with 16 bases left between them. This CDR3 is 16 amino acids long. CDR3 amino acids: CASSSFPGRGNYGYTF. The CDR3 nucleotides read TGTGCCAGCAGTTCGTTCCCGGGCCGCGGTAACTATGGCTACACCTTC.

The chain is built from TRBV29-1 and TRBJ1-3; D gene ambiguous. Germline lookup yields CDR1 SQVTM and CDR2 ANQGSEA. V gave up 4 bases and J gave up 4 bases, with 8 bases separating them. The CDR3 has 12 residues. CDR3 region: CSVGEVGNTIYF. The CDR3, as DNA: TGCAGCGTTGGGGAAGTCGGAAACACCATATATTTT.

The table lists this clonotype with a count of one. J is TRBJ1-1 and V is TRBV12-3 or TRBV12-4; weak D call: TRBD1 (6 bases). Trimming pared 8 bases from V and 1 base from J, leaving 20 bases between. The CDR3 extends over 16 amino acids. The CDR3 sequence is CASARTGRRGNTEAFF. The CDR3 coding sequence is TGTGCCAGCGCCCGAACAGGGAGAAGGGGGAACACTGAAGCTTTCTTT.

This clonotype was counted a few times. This chain links TRBV29-1 with TRBJ1-1; weak D call: TRBD1 (5 bases). V was pared by 8 bases and J by 1 base, with 8 bases between. The CDR3 loop spans 11 amino acids. The germline V gene has CDR1 SQVTM and CDR2 ANQGSEA. In DNA, the CDR3 is TGCAGCTGTGACAGGAACACTGAAGCTTTCTTT. Amino acid sequence: CSCDRNTEAFF.

There are many counts of this clonotype. J is TRBJ1-6 and V is TRBV12-3 or TRBV12-4; 11 nucleotides align to TRBD1. The CDR3 loop spans 17 amino acids. After removal of 7 bases from V and 8 bases from J, the junction contained 13 bases not matched to a gene. In DNA, the CDR3 is TGTGCCAGCATCTCGGGACAGGGGGAATTAGCCCATTCACCCCTCCACTTT. Encoded protein: CASISGQGELAHSPLHF.

The chain joins TRBV5-6 to TRBJ2-7, with 16 nucleotides matching TRBD2. The CDR3 consists of 17 residues. From germline, CDR1 is SGHDT and CDR2 YYEEEE. The V and J ends lost 4 bases and 3 bases, in that order; junction bases with no gene match: 7. CDR3 sequence reads: CASSPGTSGRAYYEQYF. Written as DNA, the CDR3 is TGTGCCAGCAGCCCAGGGACTAGCGGGAGGGCTTACTACGAGCAGTACTTC.

On this clonotype itself: It may be a read error: a sequence one base away is much more abundant. The chain uses TRBV2 and TRBJ2-7, with 7 positions matching TRBD1. The germline V gene has CDR1 SNHLY and CDR2 FYNNEI. The CDR3 is 12 residues long. The CDR3 DNA reads as TGTGCCAGCAGTGGGACAGGCTACAAGCAGTACTTC. Residues: CASSGTGYKQYF.

This clonotype was observed at least ten times. This rearrangement joins TRBV27 to TRBJ2-3; no reliable D call. This CDR3 has 16 amino acids. V was pared by 3 bases and J by 1 base, with 14 bases between. Germline V CDR1 and CDR2: MNHEY, SMNVEV (reference sequence). The CDR3 nucleotides are TGTGCCAGCAGTTTTGATTTGGGTGAGGGCACAGATACGCAGTATTTT. It specifies CASSFDLGEGTDTQYF.

This clonotype was detected many times. The CDR3 region is CASSWGPTETQYF. The CDR3 DNA reads TGTGCCAGCAGTTGGGGGCCAACGGAGACCCAGTACTTC. The chain employs TRBV27 and TRBJ2-5; D may be TRBD1 (6 bases). The CDR3 spans 13 residues. Germline assignment: CDR1 MNHEY and CDR2 SMNVEV (reference sequence). V was trimmed by 4 bases and J by 5 bases, leaving 11 bases between them.

This clonotype has ten or more counts. The V and J genes are TRBV29-1 and TRBJ2-1, with unresolved D. V was trimmed by 1 base and J by 7 bases, leaving 17 bases between them. This CDR3 is built from 15 residues. Germline CDR1 reads SQVTM; CDR2 reads ANQGSEA. The DNA of the CDR3 is TGCAGCGTTGAAGGACGGGCGGCCGTGACTAATGAGCAGTTCTTC. Encoded protein: CSVEGRAAVTNEQFF.

The genes are TRBV7-6 and TRBJ1-5; D is ambiguous. Germline CDR1 reads SGHVS; CDR2 reads FNYEAQ. Trimming cost V 2 bases and J 9 bases, with 17 bases left between them. The CDR3 covers 15 residues. The CDR3 spells CASSLPRAGRTPQHF. The CDR3 coding sequence is TGTGCCAGCAGCTTACCGCGAGCAGGTAGGACGCCCCAGCATTTT. Complete variable domain (other parts from reference TRBV7-6 and TRBJ1-5): GAGVSQSPRYKVTKRGQDVALRCDPISGHVSLYWYRQALGQGPEFLTYFNYEAQQDKSGLPNDRFSAERPEGSISTLTIQRTEQRDSAMYRCASSLPRAGRTPQHFGDGTRLSIL.

The chain employs TRBV5-4 and TRBJ1-1, with D uncertain. Germline-derived CDR1 and CDR2 are SGHNT and YYREEE (reference sequence). This CDR3 comprises 15 residues. V was cut by 0 bases and J by 4 bases, with 13 bases left in between. DNA for the CDR3: TGTGCCAGCAGCTTGGTGGCAGCTGATTTCACTGAAGCTTTCTTT. Translated, it gives CASSLVAADFTEAFF. Full variable domain (missing parts from reference TRBV5-4 and TRBJ1-1): ETGVTQSPTHLIKTRGQQVTLRCSSQSGHNTVSWYQQALGQGPQFIFQYYREEENGRGNFPPRFSGLQFPNYSSELNVNALELDDSALYLCASSLVAADFTEAFFGQGTRLTVV.

This clonotype was observed at least ten times. The V and J genes are TRBV15 and TRBJ2-5, with TRBD1 identical over 11 bases. Unmatched junction bases numbered 4, after V lost 3 bases and J lost 4 bases. CDR3 size: 15 residues. CDR1 is LNHNV, CDR2 YYDKDF, per germline (reference sequence). CDR3 protein: CATSRGQGVAETQYF. The CDR3 DNA sequence: TGTGCCACCAGCAGGGGACAGGGGGTGGCAGAGACCCAGTACTTC.

This clonotype was detected ten times or more. The chain recombines TRBV27 with TRBJ2-7, with D tentatively TRBD1 or TRBD2 (5 bases each). V dropped 0 bases and J dropped 4 bases, with 16 bases sitting between them. CDR3 length: 16 residues. Germline-derived CDR1 and CDR2 are MNHEY and SMNVEV (reference sequence). The CDR3 DNA follows: TGTGCCAGCAGTTTATCGCCCGGGACCCATCTATACGAGCAGTACTTC. The encoded protein is CASSLSPGTHLYEQYF.

The rearrangement joins TRBV20-1 to TRBJ1-1, with 7 bases matching TRBD1. V was pared by 3 bases and J by 4 bases, with 5 bases of the junction left unmatched. Per the germline V gene, CDR1 is DFQATT and CDR2 is SNEGSKA (reference sequence). There are 13 residues in the CDR3. CDR3 loop: CSASRGVTTEAFF. The CDR3 DNA sequence: TGCAGTGCTAGCAGGGGGGTAACCACTGAAGCTTTCTTT.

This chain joins TRBV18 and TRBJ2-2; D is unresolved. This CDR3 spans 13 amino acids. CDR1 and CDR2 from the germline V gene are KGHSH and LQKENI. V lost 0 bases and J lost 6, with 5 bases in between. The CDR3 bases are TGTGCCAGCTCACCACCAGGCCCCGGGGAGCTGTTTTTT. It encodes CASSPPGPGELFF.

This clonotype came up many times. The chain carries TRBV6-2 or TRBV6-3 and TRBJ2-1; D perhaps matches TRBD2 (6 bases). The germline V gene encodes CDR1 MNHEY and CDR2 SVGEGT. Trimming took off 4 bases at V and 4 bases at J, with 11 bases between the two ends. CDR3 length: 14 residues. CDR3 coding DNA: TGTGCCAGCAGTTCCGGACTAATATACAATGAGCAGTTCTTC. Translated: CASSSGLIYNEQFF.

This clonotype was counted at least ten times. The chain employs TRBV19 and TRBJ2-1; D uncertain. Germline V gene lookup returns CDR1 LNHDA and CDR2 SQIVND (reference sequence). V lost 7 bases and J lost 5, with 9 bases in between. The CDR3 runs to 12 residues. CDR3 residues: CASKQGNNEQFF. In DNA, the CDR3 is TGTGCCAGTAAGCAAGGAAACAATGAGCAGTTCTTC.

This clonotype was picked up a small number of times. This chain uses TRBV10-3 with TRBJ2-1; 8 positions agree with TRBD2. The CDR3 length is 15 residues. The V segment lost 1 base and the J segment 6 bases; nucleotides outside the gene matches: 5. The germline CDR1 and CDR2 sequences are ENHRY and SYGVKD. DNA for the CDR3: TGTGCCATCAGTGAGTACACTAGCGGCGGCAATGAGCAGTTCTTC. Its translation is CAISEYTSGGNEQFF.